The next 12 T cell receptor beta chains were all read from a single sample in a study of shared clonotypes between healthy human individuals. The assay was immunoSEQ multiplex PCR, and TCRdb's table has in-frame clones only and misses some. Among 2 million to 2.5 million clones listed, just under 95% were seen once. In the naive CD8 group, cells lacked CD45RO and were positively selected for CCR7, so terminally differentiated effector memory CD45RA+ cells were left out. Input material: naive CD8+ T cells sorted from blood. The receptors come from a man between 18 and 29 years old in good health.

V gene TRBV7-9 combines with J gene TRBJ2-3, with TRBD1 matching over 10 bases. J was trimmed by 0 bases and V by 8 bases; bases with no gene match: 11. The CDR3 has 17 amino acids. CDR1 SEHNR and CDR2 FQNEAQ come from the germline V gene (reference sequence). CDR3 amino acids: CASSRDRGSTSTDTQYF. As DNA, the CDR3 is TGTGCCAGCTCCAGGGACAGGGGATCCACTAGCACAGATACGCAGTATTTT. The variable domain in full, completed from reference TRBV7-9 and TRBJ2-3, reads DTGVSQNPRHKITKRGQNVTFRCDPISEHNRLYWYRQTLGQGPEFLTYFQNEAQLEKSRLLSDRFSAERPKGSFSTLEIQRTEQGDSAMYLCASSRDRGSTSTDTQYFGPGTRLTVL.

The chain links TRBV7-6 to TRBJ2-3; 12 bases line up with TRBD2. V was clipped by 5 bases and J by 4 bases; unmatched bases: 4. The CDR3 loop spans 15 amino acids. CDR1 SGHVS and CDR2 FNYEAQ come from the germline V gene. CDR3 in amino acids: CASSPTSGRSDTQYF. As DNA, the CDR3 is TGTGCCAGCAGCCCCACTAGCGGGAGGTCAGATACGCAGTATTTT.

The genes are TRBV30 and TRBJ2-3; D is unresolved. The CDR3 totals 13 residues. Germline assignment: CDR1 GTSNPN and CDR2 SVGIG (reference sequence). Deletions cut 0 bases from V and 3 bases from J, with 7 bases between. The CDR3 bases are TGTGCCTGGAGTGTCGTAAGAACAGATACGCAGTATTTT. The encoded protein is CAWSVVRTDTQYF.

Written as DNA, the CDR3 is TGTGCCAGCAGCCAAGAGAAGGGGGAAAGGGGACAAGAGACCCAGTACTTC. Translation: CASSQEKGERGQETQYF. The V call is TRBV14, the J call TRBJ2-5, with D possibly matching TRBD1 (6 bases). V was cut by 0 bases and J by 2 bases, with 16 bases left in between. Germline CDR1 and CDR2: SGHDN and FVKESK. The CDR3 has 17 residues.

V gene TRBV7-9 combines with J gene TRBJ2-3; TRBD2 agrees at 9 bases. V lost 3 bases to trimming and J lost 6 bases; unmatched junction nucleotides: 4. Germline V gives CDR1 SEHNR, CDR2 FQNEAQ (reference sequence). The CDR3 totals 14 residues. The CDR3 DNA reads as TGTGCCAGCAGCTTGAGCGGGGGGCAGGATACGCAGTATTTT. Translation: CASSLSGGQDTQYF.

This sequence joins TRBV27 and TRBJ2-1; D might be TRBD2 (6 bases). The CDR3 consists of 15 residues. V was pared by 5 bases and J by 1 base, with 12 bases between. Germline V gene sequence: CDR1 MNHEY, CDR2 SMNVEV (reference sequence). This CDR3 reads CASSPGVLSYNEQFF. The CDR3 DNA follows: TGTGCCAGCAGTCCGGGGGTTCTATCCTACAATGAGCAGTTCTTC.

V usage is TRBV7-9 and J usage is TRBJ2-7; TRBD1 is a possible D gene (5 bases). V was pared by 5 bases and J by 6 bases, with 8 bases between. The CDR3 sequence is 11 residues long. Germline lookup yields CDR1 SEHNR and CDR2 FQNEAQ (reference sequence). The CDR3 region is CASSDGAEQYF. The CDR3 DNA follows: TGTGCCAGCAGCGATGGGGCCGAGCAGTACTTC.

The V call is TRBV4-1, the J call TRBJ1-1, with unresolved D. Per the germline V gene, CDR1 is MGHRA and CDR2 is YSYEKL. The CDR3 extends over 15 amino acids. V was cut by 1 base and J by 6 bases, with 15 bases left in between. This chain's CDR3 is CASSQVGRWMPEAFF. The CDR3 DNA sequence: TGCGCCAGCAGCCAAGTCGGCCGCTGGATGCCTGAAGCTTTCTTT.

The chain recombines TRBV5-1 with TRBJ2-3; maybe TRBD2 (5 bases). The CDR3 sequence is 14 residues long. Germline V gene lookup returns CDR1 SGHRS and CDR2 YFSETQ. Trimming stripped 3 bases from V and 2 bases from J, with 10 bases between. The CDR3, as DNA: TGCGCCAGCAGCTCCGAGGGAGACACAGATACGCAGTATTTT. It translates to CASSSEGDTDTQYF.

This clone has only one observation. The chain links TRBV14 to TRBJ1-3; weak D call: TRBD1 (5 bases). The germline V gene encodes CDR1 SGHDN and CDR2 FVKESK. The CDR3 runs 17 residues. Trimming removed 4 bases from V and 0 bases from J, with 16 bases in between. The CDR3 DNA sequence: TGTGCCAGCAGCCCCTACGGGACGGATTACTCTGGAAACACCATATATTTT. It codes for CASSPYGTDYSGNTIYF.

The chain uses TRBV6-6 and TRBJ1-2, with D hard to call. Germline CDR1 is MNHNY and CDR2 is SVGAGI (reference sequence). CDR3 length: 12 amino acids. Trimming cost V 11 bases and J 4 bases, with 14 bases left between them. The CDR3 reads CAVQISAYGYTF. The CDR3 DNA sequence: TGTGCCGTCCAAATCTCAGCCTATGGCTACACCTTC.

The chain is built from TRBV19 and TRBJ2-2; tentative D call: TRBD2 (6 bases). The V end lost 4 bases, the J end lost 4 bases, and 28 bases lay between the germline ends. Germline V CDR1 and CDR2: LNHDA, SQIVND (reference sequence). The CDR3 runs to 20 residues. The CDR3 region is CASSTRQIDSGRRGTGELFF. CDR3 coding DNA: TGTGCCAGTAGTACACGCCAAATCGATAGCGGTCGGAGAGGCACCGGGGAGCTGTTTTTT.